Listed below are T cell receptor beta chains from one sample, sequenced in a study of cytomegalovirus exposure and HLA in healthy donors. The table came from immunoSEQ multiplex PCR; TCRdb's copy has only in-frame clones and leaves some out. The sample includes approximately 170,000 clones, 70% to 80% seen only once; the top ten take around 2.3%. Specimen: PBMCs. These receptors all stem from a woman in her fifties or sixties in good health and CMV-seronegative. CDR3s include the opening cysteine and the closing phenylalanine or tryptophan. D genes are given only for firm matches. Only part of the rows carry a size: once, few, many, or a class if the clone is expanded.

size: NA; V: TRBV5-1; J: TRBJ2-7; D: NA; DNA: TGCGCCAGCAGCTTGGAGGGTAGCGGAACCTACGAGCAGTACTTC; CDR3: CASSLEGSGTYEQYF
size: NA; V: TRBV5-4; J: TRBJ2-2; D: TRBD2; DNA: TGTGCCAGCAGCTTTGAACTAGCGAGGGACACCGGGGAGCTGTTTTTT; CDR3: CASSFELARDTGELFF
size: NA; V: TRBV7-2; J: TRBJ1-3; D: NA; DNA: TGTGCCAGCAGCGTGGGGGGGGCCGGAAACACCATATATTTT; CDR3: CASSVGGAGNTIYF
size: NA; V: TRBV7-9; J: TRBJ1-5; D: NA; DNA: TGTGCCAGCAGTTCATCACAGGGATTTAGGAGCAATCAGCCCCAGCATTTT; CDR3: CASSSSQGFRSNQPQHF
size: NA; V: TRBV11-2; J: TRBJ2-3; D: TRBD1; DNA: TGTGCCAGCAGCACAGGGACAGGAGGAGCAGATACGCAGTATTTT; CDR3: CASSTGTGGADTQYF
size: NA; V: TRBV6-4; J: TRBJ2-3; D: TRBD1; DNA: TGTGCCAGCAGTGAGGGACAGACTAGCACAGATACGCAGTATTTT; CDR3: CASSEGQTSTDTQYF
size: NA; V: TRBV9; J: TRBJ1-2; D: NA; DNA: TGTGCCAGCAGCGCGGACAGACTCTATGGCTACACCTTC; CDR3: CASSADRLYGYTF
size: NA; V: TRBV7-2; J: TRBJ1-1; D: TRBD1; DNA: TGTGCCAGCAGCCCAACCTGGGGGACAGGACGTTCGAACACTGAAGCTTTCTTT; CDR3: CASSPTWGTGRSNTEAFF
size: NA; V: TRBV19; J: TRBJ2-5; D: TRBD1; DNA: TGTGCCAGTAGTCGAGGACAGGGCCAAGAGACCCAGTACTTC; CDR3: CASSRGQGQETQYF
size: few; V: TRBV11-3; J: TRBJ2-1; D: TRBD2; DNA: TGTGCCAGCAGCCCCCGGGGGGGGCTTTCCTACAATGAGCAGTTCTTC; CDR3: CASSPRGGLSYNEQFF
size: NA; V: TRBV27; J: TRBJ2-2; D: TRBD1; DNA: TGTGCCAGCAGTAAGACAGGGGCGAACACCGGGGAGCTGTTTTTT; CDR3: CASSKTGANTGELFF
size: NA; V: TRBV4-3; J: TRBJ2-5; D: TRBD1; DNA: TGCGCCAGCAGCCTCGGGACAGGGAAAGAGACCCAGTACTTC; CDR3: CASSLGTGKETQYF
size: NA; V: TRBV28; J: TRBJ2-7; D: NA; DNA: TGTGCCAGCAGTCTCAGGACAGACGTGGTCTACGAGCAGTACTTC; CDR3: CASSLRTDVVYEQYF
size: NA; V: TRBV5-1; J: TRBJ2-1; D: TRBD2; DNA: TGCGCCAGCAGCTTGCTGACTAGCGGGAGTATGGGCAATGAGCAGTTCTTC; CDR3: CASSLLTSGSMGNEQFF
size: NA; V: TRBV7-2; J: TRBJ2-7; D: NA; DNA: TGTGCCAGCAGCTTAGACGTGACTGTGAGCTCCTACGAGCAGTACTTC; CDR3: CASSLDVTVSSYEQYF
size: NA; V: TRBV14; J: TRBJ1-1; D: TRBD1; DNA: TGTGCCAGCAGCCAAAGGACAGGTAGTGCTGAAGCTTTCTTT; CDR3: CASSQRTGSAEAFF
size: NA; V: TRBV5-1; J: TRBJ2-7; D: TRBD1; DNA: TGCGCCAGCAGCTTGGCCGAGGGGGCCTTAGACTCCTACGAGCAGTACTTC; CDR3: CASSLAEGALDSYEQYF
size: NA; V: TRBV5-8; J: TRBJ1-4; D: TRBD1; DNA: TGTGCCAGCAGCTTGGAAGGGGGCGCAGAAGAAAAACTGTTTTTT; CDR3: CASSLEGGAEEKLFF
size: NA; V: TRBV7-9; J: TRBJ1-1; D: NA; DNA: TGTGCCAGCACAACGGGACACCCGAACACTGAAGCTTTCTTT; CDR3: CASTTGHPNTEAFF
size: NA; V: TRBV7-2; J: TRBJ2-4; D: NA; DNA: TGTGCCAGCAGCTTGGGTGTGCAGTCGGGAAACATTCAGTACTTC; CDR3: CASSLGVQSGNIQYF
size: NA; V: TRBV4-3; J: TRBJ2-1; D: TRBD2; DNA: TGCGCCAGCAGCCCCGGGCTAGCGGGAGTTTCATCCTACAATGAGCAGTTCTTC; CDR3: CASSPGLAGVSSYNEQFF
size: NA; V: TRBV19; J: TRBJ2-3; D: TRBD2; DNA: TGTGCCAGTAGTAGGGGACTAGCGATTGGAGATACGCAGTATTTT; CDR3: CASSRGLAIGDTQYF
size: once; V: TRBV27; J: TRBJ2-7; D: TRBD1; DNA: TGTGCCAGCAGTTCTAACCGGGACAGGGACGGTGGCTCCTACGAGCAGTACTTC; CDR3: CASSSNRDRDGGSYEQYF
size: NA; V: TRBV9; J: TRBJ1-3; D: TRBD1; DNA: TGTGCCAGCAGCCCCAGAGGGACAGGGGGCGAAGGAAACACCATATATTTT; CDR3: CASSPRGTGGEGNTIYF
size: NA; V: TRBV29-1; J: TRBJ1-4; D: NA; DNA: TGCAGCGTTGAGGAGGGGTCAGGCGAAAAACTGTTTTTT; CDR3: CSVEEGSGEKLFF
size: NA; V: TRBV4-2; J: TRBJ1-1; D: NA; DNA: TGTGCCAGCAGCTCGGGGACAAAGAACACTGAAGCTTTCTTT; CDR3: CASSSGTKNTEAFF
size: NA; V: TRBV10-3; J: TRBJ1-2; D: NA; DNA: TGTGCCATCAGTGAGGGTGGAGATTATGGCTACACCTTC; CDR3: CAISEGGDYGYTF
size: NA; V: TRBV9; J: TRBJ2-1; D: TRBD2; DNA: TGTGCCAGCAGCGTAGGGGACCCGGGGGGGAGGGGTGTTAGGAATGAGCAGTTCTTC; CDR3: CASSVGDPGGRGVRNEQFF
size: NA; V: TRBV7-8; J: TRBJ1-3; D: NA; DNA: TGTGCCAGCAGCAGGCGGCAGGGAATAGGAAACACCATATATTTT; CDR3: CASSRRQGIGNTIYF
size: NA; V: TRBV7-2; J: TRBJ2-7; D: TRBD2; DNA: TGTGCCAGCAGCTTAGTCCCGACTAGCGGGAGTGGCTACGAGCAGTACTTC; CDR3: CASSLVPTSGSGYEQYF
size: NA; V: TRBV27; J: TRBJ1-1; D: NA; DNA: TGTGCCAGCAGCAACAGGGTCATGAACACTGAAGCTTTCTTT; CDR3: CASSNRVMNTEAFF
size: NA; V: TRBV7-6; J: TRBJ2-1; D: TRBD2; DNA: TGTGCCAGCAGCTTTCTAGCGGGGGGGCCCAATGAGCAGTTCTTC; CDR3: CASSFLAGGPNEQFF
size: NA; V: TRBV19; J: TRBJ2-3; D: TRBD2; DNA: TGTGCCAGTAGTATGGAACCGCTAGCGGGGGTTAGCACAGATACGCAGTATTTT; CDR3: CASSMEPLAGVSTDTQYF
size: NA; V: TRBV19; J: TRBJ2-2; D: NA; DNA: TGTGCCAGTAGGAGTGGGGGCTCCGGGGAGCTGTTTTTT; CDR3: CASRSGGSGELFF
size: few; V: TRBV19; J: TRBJ2-7; D: TRBD1; DNA: TGTGCCAGTAGTAGATCCCGACAGGGTCCCTACGAGCAGTACTTC; CDR3: CASSRSRQGPYEQYF
size: NA; V: TRBV5-6; J: TRBJ2-1; D: NA; DNA: TGTGCCAGCTTGGGGGGTGGCGACGCCAATGAGCAGTTCTTC; CDR3: CASLGGGDANEQFF